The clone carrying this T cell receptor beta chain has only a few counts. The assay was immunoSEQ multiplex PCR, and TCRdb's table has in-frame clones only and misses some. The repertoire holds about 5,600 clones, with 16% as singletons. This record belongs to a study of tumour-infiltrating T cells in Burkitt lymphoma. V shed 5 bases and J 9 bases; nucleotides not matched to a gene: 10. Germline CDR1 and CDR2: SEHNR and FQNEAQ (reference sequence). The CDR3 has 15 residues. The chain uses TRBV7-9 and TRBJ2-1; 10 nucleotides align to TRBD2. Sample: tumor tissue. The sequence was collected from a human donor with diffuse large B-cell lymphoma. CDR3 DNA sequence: TGTGCCAGCAGCACGGGAGCGGGAGGGGCGGTTGAGCAGTTCTTC. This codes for CASSTGAGGAVEQFF. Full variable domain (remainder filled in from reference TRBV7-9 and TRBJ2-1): DTGVSQNPRHKITKRGQNVTFRCDPISEHNRLYWYRQTLGQGPEFLTYFQNEAQLEKSRLLSDRFSAERPKGSFSTLEIQRTEQGDSAMYLCASSTGAGGAVEQFFGPGTRLTVL.